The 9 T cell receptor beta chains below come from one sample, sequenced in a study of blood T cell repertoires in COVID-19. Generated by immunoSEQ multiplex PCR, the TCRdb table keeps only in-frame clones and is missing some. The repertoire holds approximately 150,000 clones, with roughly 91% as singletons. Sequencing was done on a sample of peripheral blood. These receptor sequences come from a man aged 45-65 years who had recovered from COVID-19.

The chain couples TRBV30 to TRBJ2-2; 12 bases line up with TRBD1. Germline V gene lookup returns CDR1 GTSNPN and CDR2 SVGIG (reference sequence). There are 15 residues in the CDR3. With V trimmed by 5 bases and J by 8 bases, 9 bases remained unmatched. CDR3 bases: TGTGCCTGGGGGACAGGGGGCGCTTTGCCGGGGGAGCTGTTTTTT. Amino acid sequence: CAWGTGGALPGELFF.

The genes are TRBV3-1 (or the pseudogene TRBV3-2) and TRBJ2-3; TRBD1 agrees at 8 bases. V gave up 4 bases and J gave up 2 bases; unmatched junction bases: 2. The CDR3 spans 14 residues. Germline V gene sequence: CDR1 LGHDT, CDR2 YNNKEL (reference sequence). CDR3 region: CASSRTGFTDTQYF. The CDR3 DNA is TGTGCCAGCAGCCGGACAGGGTTCACAGATACGCAGTATTTT.

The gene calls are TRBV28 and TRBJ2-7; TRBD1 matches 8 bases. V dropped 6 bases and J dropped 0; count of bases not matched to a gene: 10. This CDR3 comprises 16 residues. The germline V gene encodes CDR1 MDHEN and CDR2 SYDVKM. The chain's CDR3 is CASSTRLQGGSYEQYF. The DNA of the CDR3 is TGTGCCAGCAGCACCCGGCTACAGGGGGGCTCCTACGAGCAGTACTTC. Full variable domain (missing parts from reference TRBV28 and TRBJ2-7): DVKVTQSSRYLVKRTGEKVFLECVQDMDHENMFWYRQDPGLGLRLIYFSYDVKMKEKGDIPEGYSVSREKKERFSLILESASTNQTSMYLCASSTRLQGGSYEQYFGPGTRLTVT.

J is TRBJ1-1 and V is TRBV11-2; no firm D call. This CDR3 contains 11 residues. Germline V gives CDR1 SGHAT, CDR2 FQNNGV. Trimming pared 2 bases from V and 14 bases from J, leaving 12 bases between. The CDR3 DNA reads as TGTGCCAGCAGCTTACTGGAGATAAGGTTCTTT. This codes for CASSLLEIRFF.

CDR3 DNA: TGTGCCAGCAGCTTGACAGGCCGAAACACCATATATTTT. This encodes CASSLTGRNTIYF. The chain links TRBV5-8 to TRBJ1-3; tentative D call: TRBD1 (5 bases). Trimming left V 1 base short and J 5 bases short, with 7 bases between. This CDR3 has 13 amino acids. Germline V gene sequence: CDR1 SGHTS, CDR2 YDEGEE. Based on the CDR3 plus reference TRBV5-8 and TRBJ1-3, the full variable domain is EAGVTQSPTHLIKTRGQQATLRCSPISGHTSVYWYQQALGLGLQFLLWYDEGEERNRGNFPPRFSGRQFPNYSSELNVNALELEDSALYLCASSLTGRNTIYFGEGSWLTVV.

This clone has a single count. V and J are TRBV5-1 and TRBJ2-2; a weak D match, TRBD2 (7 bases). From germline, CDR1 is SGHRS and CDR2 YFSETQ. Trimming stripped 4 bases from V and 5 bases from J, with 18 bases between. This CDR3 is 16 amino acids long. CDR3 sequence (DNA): TGCGCCAGCAGCCCCGGTTGGGGGGGCGGTACCGGGGAGCTGTTTTTT. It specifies CASSPGWGGGTGELFF.

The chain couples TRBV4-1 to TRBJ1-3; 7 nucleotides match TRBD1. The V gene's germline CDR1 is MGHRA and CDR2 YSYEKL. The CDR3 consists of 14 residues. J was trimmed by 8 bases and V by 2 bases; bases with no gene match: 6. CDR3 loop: CASSQPGQRYTIYF. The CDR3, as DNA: TGCGCCAGCAGCCAACCGGGACAGCGTTACACCATATATTTT.

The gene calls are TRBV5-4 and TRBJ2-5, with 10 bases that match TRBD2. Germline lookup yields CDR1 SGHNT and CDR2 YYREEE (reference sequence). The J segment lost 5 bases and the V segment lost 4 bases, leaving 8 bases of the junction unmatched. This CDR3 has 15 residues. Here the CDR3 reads CASSPGGLAVETQYF. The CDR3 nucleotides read TGTGCCAGCAGCCCTGGAGGACTAGCGGTCGAGACCCAGTACTTC.

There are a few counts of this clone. The CDR3 DNA sequence: TGTGCCAGCAGGGGACAGACCTTCTATGGCTACACCTTC. Its protein is CASRGQTFYGYTF. The V and J genes are TRBV2 and TRBJ1-2, with 7 nucleotides matching TRBD1. The V and J ends lost 6 bases and 4 bases, in that order; junction bases with no gene match: 5. CDR3 size: 13 residues. Germline CDR1 SNHLY, CDR2 FYNNEI. The whole variable domain, remainder taken from reference TRBV2 and TRBJ1-2, is EPEVTQTPSHQVTQMGQEVILRCVPISNHLYFYWYRQILGQKVEFLVSFYNNEISEKSEIFDDQFSVERPDGSNFTLKIRSTKLEDSAMYFCASRGQTFYGYTFGSGTRLTVV.